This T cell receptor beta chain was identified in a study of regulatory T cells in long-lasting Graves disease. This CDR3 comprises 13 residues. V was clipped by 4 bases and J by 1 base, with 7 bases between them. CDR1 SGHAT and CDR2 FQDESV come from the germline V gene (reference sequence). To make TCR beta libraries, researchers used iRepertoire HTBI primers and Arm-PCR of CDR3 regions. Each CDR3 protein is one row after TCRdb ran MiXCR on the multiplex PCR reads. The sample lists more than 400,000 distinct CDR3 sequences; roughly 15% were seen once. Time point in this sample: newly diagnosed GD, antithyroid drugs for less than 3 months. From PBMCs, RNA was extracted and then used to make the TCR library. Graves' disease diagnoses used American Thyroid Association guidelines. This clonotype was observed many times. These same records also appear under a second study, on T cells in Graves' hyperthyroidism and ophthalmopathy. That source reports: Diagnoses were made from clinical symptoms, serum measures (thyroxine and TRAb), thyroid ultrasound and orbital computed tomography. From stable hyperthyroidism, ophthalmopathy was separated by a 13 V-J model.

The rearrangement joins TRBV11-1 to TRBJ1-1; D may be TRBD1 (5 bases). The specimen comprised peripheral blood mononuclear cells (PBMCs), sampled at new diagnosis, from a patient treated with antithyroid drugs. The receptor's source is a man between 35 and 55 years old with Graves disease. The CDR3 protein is CASSWGGNTEAFF. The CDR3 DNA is TGTGCCAGCAGCTGGGGGGGGAACACTGAAGCTTTCTTT.